This T cell receptor (beta chain) was observed in a study of cytomegalovirus exposure and HLA in healthy donors. The table came from immunoSEQ multiplex PCR; TCRdb's copy has only in-frame clones and leaves some out. Among approximately 270,000 clones, 65% to 90% were seen once, and the ten largest hold over 0.95%. Turning to this clone: The antigen is unknown.

Deletions cut 0 bases from V and 5 bases from J, with 9 bases between. The CDR3 is 14 amino acids. Germline V gene lookup returns CDR1 LGHNA and CDR2 YSLEER. Study-level points and caveats: In vitro work confirmed that a few CMV-associated chains recognize CMV antigens. The study recorded fewer than 200 TCR beta chains that were cytomegalovirus-associated.

The origin of this receptor is a woman younger than 35 in good health and CMV-seronegative. This chain joins TRBV4-3 and TRBJ2-3; TRBD2 might be the D (6 bases). Sequencing was done on a sample of PBMCs. This CDR3 reads CASSQDRRGDTQYF. CDR3 DNA: TGCGCCAGCAGCCAAGATAGGAGGGGAGATACGCAGTATTTT.